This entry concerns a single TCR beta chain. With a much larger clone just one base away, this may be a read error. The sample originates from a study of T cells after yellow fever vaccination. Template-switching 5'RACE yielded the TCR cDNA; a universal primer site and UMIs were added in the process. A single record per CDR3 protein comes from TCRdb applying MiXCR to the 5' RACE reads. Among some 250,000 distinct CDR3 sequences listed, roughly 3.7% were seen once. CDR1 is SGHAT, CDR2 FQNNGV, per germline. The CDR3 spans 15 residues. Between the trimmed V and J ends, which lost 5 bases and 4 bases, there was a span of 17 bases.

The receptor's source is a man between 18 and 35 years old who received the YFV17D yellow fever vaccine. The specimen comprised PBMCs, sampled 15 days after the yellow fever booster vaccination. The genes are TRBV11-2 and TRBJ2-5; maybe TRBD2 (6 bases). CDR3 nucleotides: TGTGCCAGCAGCCCCGGTCCTCTGGGACTAGAGACCCAGTACTTC. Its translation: CASSPGPLGLETQYF.